A single sample gave rise to the 2 T cell receptor beta chains below, sequenced in a study of CD4 T cells in relation to SARS-CoV-2 and coronaviruses. For these receptors, no antigen is known. TCRdb's table, derived via immunoSEQ multiplex PCR, lists solely in-frame clones and lacks some. This sample yields around 35,000 clones, of which approximately 82% are seen a single time; 4.5% belongs to the top ten. Sequenced input: naive CD4+ T cells from PBMCs, cultured in vitro. Subset given: naive CD4+ T cells isolated by negative enrichment. The receptors come from an adult with COVID-19.

The table lists this clone with a count of one. The CDR3 region is CASSLGTLNTDTQYF. CDR3 in DNA: TGTGCCAGCAGTTTAGGGACTCTTAACACAGATACGCAGTATTTT. The V gene is TRBV27, the J gene TRBJ2-3, with D possibly being TRBD2 (6 bases). From germline, CDR1 is MNHEY and CDR2 SMNVEV (reference sequence). The CDR3 totals 15 residues. Trimming stripped 2 bases from V and 2 bases from J, with 11 bases between.

The chain joins TRBV7-8 to TRBJ2-7; D uncertain. The CDR3 is 16 amino acids. V shed 5 bases and J shed 0 bases, with 17 bases lying between them. Germline V gives CDR1 SGHVS, CDR2 FQNEAQ. The CDR3 spells CASSPRRSRTSYEQYF. The CDR3 DNA reads as TGTGCCAGCAGCCCACGACGAAGCCGCACCTCCTACGAGCAGTACTTC.